This T cell receptor beta chain appears in the sequencing data of a study of identical twins (TCRdb year 2016). Regarding the study in general: To test whether fetal clonotypes persist, this study deep-sequenced TCR alpha and beta repertoires from monozygotic twins, from unrelated adults of various ages, and from cord blood. To rule out contamination, replicate twin experiments were performed at different times with different library preparation protocols. Beyond this particular receptor, the publication reports: Excess twin sharing in beta out-of-frame sequences was weaker because fewer shared sequences lowered the signal-to-noise ratio. Because the same donors could not be followed over many years, conclusions were based on cross-sectional statistical analysis. Out-of-frame TCR alpha sequences shared between twins showed an excess of low generation-probability sequences compared with coincidental sharing between unrelated individuals. Out-of-frame TCR alpha sharing in monozygotic twins was systematically underestimated by recombination models, whereas sharing between unrelated individuals was in agreement with the recombination models. Abundant cord blood beta clonotypes had fewer insertions, young adult naive repertoires showed a similar but weaker trend, and memory repertoires showed no such trend. Zero-insertion analyses could be partly confounded by invariant T cells such as MAIT and iNKT, although diverse VJ usage argued against such confounding for most clonotypes.

This clonotype appeared a few times. The antigen this receptor binds is unknown. Per-nucleotide qualities are absent, and no much larger clonotype sits a single base away. Every donor was a healthy Caucasian. The twin cohort comprised three pairs of female monozygotic twins, all aged about 18 to 29 years. The RNA used for TCR libraries was isolated from peripheral blood mononuclear cells. The library relied on 5' RACE. The sample was run on an Illumina HiSeq 2000. A universal primer binding site was added through template switching, and the final cDNA carried a unique molecular identifier so that TCR cDNA molecules could be counted accurately. Specific primers in the conserved constant-segment region were used to synthesize first-strand cDNA for the TCR alpha and beta chains. Each cDNA library was double barcoded, with a SMART-Mk sample barcode plus Illumina barcodes, to control for contamination. TruSeq adapter sequences along with Illumina sample barcodes were introduced in two successive PCR steps. The Illumina HiSeq platform was used with custom primers to sequence TCR alpha and beta cDNA libraries. Concerning the study's data processing: Unique molecular identifiers were extracted from raw reads with MiGEC, and CDR3 positions were determined with MiXCR. Recombination models were inferred per individual with the repgenHMM and IGoR tools using an EM algorithm. The analysis of shared clonotypes was done with the tcR package in R, with sharing normalized by the product of cloneset sizes. To study raw recombination free of thymic and clonal selection effects, out-of-frame nonproductive sequences were analyzed. TCRdb's own reprocessing of the public reads used fastp at Q25 and MiXCR and kept productive beta chains. Identical CDR3 protein sequences are pooled into one entry, listed with their most common genes and DNA. Clone size and V and J calls follow TCRdb, not the original study. The sample has about 570,000 distinct CDR3 sequences on record, 9.6% of them singletons. The top ten hold roughly 3% of the sample.

Sequences LGHDT (CDR1) and YNNKEL (CDR2) are obtained from the germline V gene (reference sequence). The CDR3 contains 18 residues, cysteine and phenylalanine counted. Just CDR3 DNA is preserved here, 54 bases in frame from base 1. V has 2 bases trimmed and J has 5 bases trimmed; junction bases matching no gene number 15. This same sample was also part of a study on yellow fever vaccine responses in identical twins. From that second study: The authors reported that the T cell response to vaccination in identical twins appeared partly convergent and partly personalized. In the study, vaccine-responding T cell clones were precisely tracked in identical twins.

Sequencing was carried out using PBMCs. The sequence joins TRBV3-1 to TRBJ2-5; 9 of the junction bases match TRBD2. The sequence was collected from a woman aged 18-30 years in good health. The CDR3 loop reads CASSQLVDGGGARETQYF. The sequence in DNA is TGTGCCAGCAGCCAATTAGTGGACGGCGGGGGGGCCCGGGAGACCCAGTACTTC.